Below, 17 T cell receptor beta chains from the same sample are listed, as sequenced in a study of T cell repertoires in cytomegalovirus infection. One entry per CDR3 protein results from TCRdb running MiXCR on the reads. The sample includes approximately 500,000 distinct CDR3 sequences, about 15% seen only once; the top ten take about 24%. Material: CD8+ T cells from PBMCs. All receptors derive from a human donor in good health (CMV status not recorded). Some clones in this sample may be carry-over from other donors' samples.

This clonotype came up many times. The chain couples TRBV5-6 to TRBJ1-4; 9 nucleotides line up with TRBD1. Germline V CDR1 and CDR2: SGHDT, YYEEEE. V was clipped by 4 bases and J by 0 bases; unmatched bases: 10. This CDR3 spans 18 amino acids. The CDR3 DNA sequence: TGTGCCAGCAGCAGGGACAGGGACACCTATTCAACTAATGAAAAACTGTTTTTT. The encoded protein is CASSRDRDTYSTNEKLFF.

The chain uses TRBV27 and TRBJ2-5, with D perhaps matching TRBD1 (6 bases). The ends were cut back, 4 bases at V and 2 bases at J, with 11 bases in the middle. CDR1 and CDR2 from the germline V gene are MNHEY and SMNVEV (reference sequence). The CDR3 sequence is 14 residues long. The CDR3 nucleotides read TGTGCCAGCAGTTCAGGGACACCTCAAGAGACCCAGTACTTC. It yields the protein CASSSGTPQETQYF.

Regarding this clonotype: This may come from a read error, since a much larger clone is one base off. The rearrangement joins TRBV27 to TRBJ2-2; 8 bases map to TRBD1. V dropped 5 bases and J dropped 10; count of bases not matched to a gene: 12. The germline gives CDR1 MNHEY, CDR2 SMNVEV (reference sequence). The CDR3 runs to 15 residues. The CDR3 protein is CASSGGDQGAVELFF. CDR3 nucleotide sequence: TGTGCCAGCAGTGGCGGAGATCAGGGGGCCGTGGAGCTGTTTTTT.

This clonotype was seen at least ten times. This chain links TRBV5-5 with TRBJ2-3; D call uncertain. Germline-derived CDR1 and CDR2 are SGHKS and YYEKEE (reference sequence). The CDR3 is 15 residues long. Trimming stripped 2 bases from V and 0 bases from J, with 10 bases between. As DNA, the CDR3 is TGTGCCAGCAGCTTATGGCGGTCTAGCACAGATACGCAGTATTTT. It is translated as CASSLWRSSTDTQYF.

This chain connects TRBV5-6 to TRBJ2-3, with 10 bases identical to TRBD2. The J segment lost 1 base and the V segment lost 2 bases, leaving 7 bases of the junction unmatched. Germline assignment: CDR1 SGHDT and CDR2 YYEEEE. This CDR3 contains 17 residues. CDR3: CASSFWTSGLGTDTQYF. In nucleotides, the CDR3 is TGTGCCAGCAGCTTCTGGACTAGCGGTCTTGGCACAGATACGCAGTATTTT.

This clonotype was seen at least ten times. The chain combines TRBV10-3 with TRBJ2-7; unclear D gene. This CDR3 comprises 11 residues. CDR1 ENHRY and CDR2 SYGVKD come from the germline V gene. V gave up 4 bases and J gave up 7 bases, with 8 bases separating them. Here the CDR3 reads CAISGDKEQYF. CDR3 DNA sequence: TGTGCCATCAGTGGGGATAAAGAGCAGTACTTC.

This clonotype was found many times. The chain is built from TRBV18 and TRBJ2-3; D might be TRBD2 (5 bases). This CDR3 spans 13 amino acids. V gave up 2 bases and J gave up 4 bases, with 7 bases separating them. Looked up from germline, CDR1 is KGHSH and CDR2 is LQKENI. CDR3 in amino acids: CASSPEEADTQYF. The DNA of the CDR3 is TGTGCCAGCTCACCAGAGGAGGCAGATACGCAGTATTTT.

Many counts were recorded for this clonotype. The chain combines TRBV7-9 with TRBJ2-1, with 14 bases that match TRBD2. The CDR3 sequence is 17 residues long. V dropped 5 bases and J dropped 2; count of bases not matched to a gene: 5. Germline assignment: CDR1 SEHNR and CDR2 FQNEAQ (reference sequence). The CDR3 sequence: CASSVGTSGSAYNEQFF. Here the CDR3 DNA reads TGTGCCAGCAGCGTTGGGACTAGCGGGAGTGCCTACAATGAGCAGTTCTTC.

This clonotype has a count of ten or more. The chain has TRBV11-2 and TRBJ2-1, with TRBD2 matching over 9 bases. The V segment lost 5 bases and the J segment 0 bases; nucleotides outside the gene matches: 17. The CDR3 has 20 residues. Germline CDR1 SGHAT, CDR2 FQNNGV. The CDR3 sequence: CASSRPQRLAESSSYNEQFF. The CDR3 DNA is TGTGCCAGCAGCCGCCCGCAGAGACTAGCGGAAAGCAGCTCCTACAATGAGCAGTTCTTC.

This clonotype has just one count. This sequence may be a read error, since a much larger clone differs from it by one base. This rearrangement joins TRBV6-6 to TRBJ2-1; D may be TRBD2 (6 bases). CDR3 length equals 17 residues. Germline CDR1 and CDR2: MNHNY and SVGAGI (reference sequence). Trimming left V 4 bases short and J 8 bases short, with 24 bases between. The CDR3 nucleotides are TGTGCCAGCAGTTTTTCCGAAAGCGGGCGACTGGGGGATGAGCAGTTCTTC. It specifies CASSFSESGRLGDEQFF.

This CDR3 is CASSPGQGAVEETQYF. The CDR3 DNA follows: TGTGCCAGCTCACCTGGTCAGGGGGCTGTTGAAGAGACCCAGTACTTC. The V gene is TRBV18, the J gene TRBJ2-5, with 8 positions matching TRBD1. The V segment lost 3 bases and the J segment 3 bases; nucleotides outside the gene matches: 9. CDR1 is KGHSH, CDR2 LQKENI, per germline. The CDR3 is 16 residues long.

Ten or more counts support this clonotype. The J gene is TRBJ2-3, the V gene TRBV6-1, with TRBD1 matching over 8 bases. Germline CDR1 and CDR2: MNHNS and SASEGT. Losses at the gene ends were 7 bases for V and 2 bases for J; bases not matched to a gene: 11. The CDR3 is 16 residues long. The CDR3 bases are TGTGCCAGCATGGAAGGACAGGGTACATCCACAGATACGCAGTATTTT. Translating it yields CASMEGQGTSTDTQYF.

This clonotype showed up just a few times. The V call is TRBV12-5, the J call TRBJ2-3; a weak D match, TRBD1 (5 bases). In germline, CDR1 is LGHNT, CDR2 FRNRAP. The CDR3 is 11 amino acids. The V end lost 7 bases, the J end lost 7 bases, and 9 bases lay between the germline ends. The CDR3 DNA reads as TGTGCTAGTGCCCAGGGCCATACGCAGTATTTT. This codes for CASAQGHTQYF.

This clonotype was counted ten times or more. The CDR3 DNA reads as TGTGCCACCAGTGACTTCAGCGGGAGAGGCAATGAGCAGTTCTTC. It translates to CATSDFSGRGNEQFF. V usage is TRBV24-1 and J usage is TRBJ2-1, with TRBD2 matching 8 bases. The CDR3 is 15 amino acids. Germline CDR1 is KGHDR and CDR2 is SFDVKD. V lost 4 bases and J lost 6; bases outside the gene matches: 7.

The rearrangement links TRBV6-5 to TRBJ1-4; D gene uncertain. The germline gives CDR1 MNHEY, CDR2 SVGAGI. The CDR3 loop spans 14 amino acids. Trimming removed 2 bases from V and 0 bases from J, with 4 bases in between. The CDR3 nucleotides read TGTGCCAGCAGTTACAGTGCAACTAATGAAAAACTGTTTTTT. This gives the protein CASSYSATNEKLFF.

The V gene is TRBV15, the J gene TRBJ1-4, with D possibly TRBD1 on 5 matching bases. The CDR3 covers 16 residues. Germline V gene lookup returns CDR1 LNHNV and CDR2 YYDKDF (reference sequence). Trimming removed 4 bases from V and 5 bases from J, with 17 bases in between. CDR3 loop: CATSKHWDPTNEKLFF. The CDR3 coding sequence is TGTGCCACCAGCAAACATTGGGACCCCACAAATGAAAAACTGTTTTTT.

This clonotype showed up many times. The chain carries TRBV6-6 and TRBJ2-7; 9 bases fit TRBD1. Germline CDR1 and CDR2: MNHNY and SVGAGI (reference sequence). After removal of 10 bases from V and 6 bases from J, the junction contained 13 bases not matched to a gene. The CDR3 has 14 amino acids. The CDR3 here is CATLGGTGTREQYF. Written as DNA, the CDR3 is TGTGCCACCCTAGGGGGGACAGGGACGCGCGAGCAGTACTTC.